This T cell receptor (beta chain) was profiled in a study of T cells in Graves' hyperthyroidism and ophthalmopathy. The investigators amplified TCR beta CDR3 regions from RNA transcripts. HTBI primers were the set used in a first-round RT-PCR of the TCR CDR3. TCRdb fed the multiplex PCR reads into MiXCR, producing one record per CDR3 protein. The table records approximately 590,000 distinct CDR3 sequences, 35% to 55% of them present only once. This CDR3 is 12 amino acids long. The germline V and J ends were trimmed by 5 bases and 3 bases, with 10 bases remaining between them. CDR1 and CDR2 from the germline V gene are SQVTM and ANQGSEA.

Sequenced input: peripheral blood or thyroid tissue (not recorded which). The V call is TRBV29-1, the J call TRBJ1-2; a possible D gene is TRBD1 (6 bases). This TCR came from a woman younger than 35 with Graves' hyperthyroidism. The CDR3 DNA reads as TGCAGCGTTTTAACAGGGCACTATGGCTACACCTTC. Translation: CSVLTGHYGYTF.